The rows below give T cell receptor beta chains drawn from one sample of a study of blood T cell repertoires in COVID-19. Repertoires were generated with immunoSEQ multiplex PCR, while TCRdb's copy carries only in-frame clones and drops some. Counted here are 130,000 to 150,000 clones, about 83% occurring once; the ten biggest clones make up under 7%. Sequencing input: PBMCs or T cells enriched from blood (not recorded which). These receptors came from a woman between 50 and 59 years old who had been exposed to COVID-19. Each CDR3 is given with its conserved first and last residue. Fields, in order: CDR3 protein, CDR3 DNA, D gene, V gene, clone size, J gene. The D gene is left open where the match is weak. A row's size may be missing; if present it is once, few, many or a size class.

CDR3aa: CASSVILLGGELFF
CDR3nt: TGTGCCAGCAGTGTAATACTCCTTGGCGGGGAGCTGTTTTTT
d_gene: .
v_gene: TRBV2
abundance: few
j_gene: TRBJ2-2

CDR3aa: CASSSRGPGHGVNEQFF
CDR3nt: TGTGCCAGCAGTTCCCGAGGTCCGGGACATGGGGTCAATGAGCAGTTCTTC
d_gene: .
v_gene: TRBV6-2/TRBV6-3
abundance: .
j_gene: TRBJ2-1

CDR3aa: CASSEETGGVVGAFF
CDR3nt: TGTGCCAGCAGTGAAGAGACAGGGGGGGTAGTAGGGGCTTTCTTT
d_gene: TRBD1
v_gene: TRBV6-1
abundance: medium-sized
j_gene: TRBJ1-1

CDR3aa: CASSQSGWREKLFF
CDR3nt: TGTGCCAGCAGCCAGTCAGGGTGGCGGGAAAAACTGTTTTTT
d_gene: .
v_gene: TRBV7-2
abundance: .
j_gene: TRBJ1-4

CDR3aa: CAIRPEGVYEQYF
CDR3nt: TGTGCCATCAGACCCGAGGGGGTCTACGAGCAGTACTTC
d_gene: .
v_gene: TRBV10-3
abundance: .
j_gene: TRBJ2-7

CDR3aa: CASSVLFSSGNTIYF
CDR3nt: TGTGCCAGCAGTGTACTTTTTTCCTCTGGAAACACCATATATTTT
d_gene: .
v_gene: TRBV2
abundance: few
j_gene: TRBJ1-3

CDR3aa: CASSLTDRNTEAFF
CDR3nt: TGTGCCAGCAGTCTCACCGACAGAAACACTGAAGCTTTCTTT
d_gene: .
v_gene: TRBV6-2/TRBV6-3
abundance: .
j_gene: TRBJ1-1

CDR3aa: CASSPGAQGYEQFF
CDR3nt: TGTGCCAGCAGCCCCGGGGCCCAGGGGTATGAGCAGTTCTTC
d_gene: .
v_gene: TRBV5-5
abundance: .
j_gene: TRBJ2-1

CDR3aa: CASRRGQAQDEQFF
CDR3nt: TGTGCCAGCCGCAGAGGACAGGCACAAGATGAGCAGTTCTTC
d_gene: TRBD1
v_gene: TRBV2
abundance: once
j_gene: TRBJ2-1

CDR3aa: CASSPGQGAKNIQYF
CDR3nt: TGTGCCAGCAGCCCGGGACAGGGGGCGAAAAACATTCAGTACTTC
d_gene: TRBD1
v_gene: TRBV7-2
abundance: .
j_gene: TRBJ2-4

CDR3aa: CASSRQGPKNIQYF
CDR3nt: TGTGCCAGTAGCCGACAGGGTCCAAAAAACATTCAGTACTTC
d_gene: TRBD1
v_gene: TRBV19
abundance: .
j_gene: TRBJ2-4

CDR3aa: CASSQERRLDTTDTQYF
CDR3nt: TGCGCCAGCAGCCAAGAACGTAGGCTCGACACCACAGATACGCAGTATTTT
d_gene: .
v_gene: TRBV4-3
abundance: once
j_gene: TRBJ2-3

CDR3aa: CAISEAYTDTQYF
CDR3nt: TGTGCCATCAGTGAGGCCTACACAGATACGCAGTATTTT
d_gene: .
v_gene: TRBV10-3
abundance: once
j_gene: TRBJ2-3

CDR3aa: CASRLAEASYNEQFF
CDR3nt: TGTGCCAGCAGGTTAGCGGAGGCCTCCTACAATGAGCAGTTCTTC
d_gene: .
v_gene: TRBV7-2
abundance: .
j_gene: TRBJ2-1

CDR3aa: CASSVAGSQETQYF
CDR3nt: TGTGCCAGCAGCGTAGCGGGGAGCCAAGAGACCCAGTACTTC
d_gene: .
v_gene: TRBV9
abundance: .
j_gene: TRBJ2-5

CDR3aa: CASSPRVAYEQYF
CDR3nt: TGTGCCAGCAGTCCCCGGGTAGCGTACGAGCAGTACTTC
d_gene: .
v_gene: TRBV27
abundance: .
j_gene: TRBJ2-7

CDR3aa: CASSPSRDRGFTIYF
CDR3nt: TGTGCCAGCTCACCGTCCCGGGACAGGGGATTCACCATATATTTT
d_gene: TRBD1
v_gene: TRBV18
abundance: .
j_gene: TRBJ1-3

CDR3aa: CASSLLTQETQYF
CDR3nt: TGCGCCAGCAGCTTGCTCACTCAAGAGACCCAGTACTTC
d_gene: .
v_gene: TRBV5-1
abundance: .
j_gene: TRBJ2-5

CDR3aa: CASIPGGQGTGELFF
CDR3nt: TGTGCCAGCATCCCCGGGGGACAGGGGACCGGGGAGCTGTTTTTT
d_gene: TRBD1
v_gene: TRBV28
abundance: .
j_gene: TRBJ2-2

CDR3aa: CASSSGTDYGYTF
CDR3nt: TGTGCCAGCAGTTCCGGGACAGACTATGGCTACACCTTC
d_gene: TRBD1
v_gene: TRBV6-2/TRBV6-3
abundance: .
j_gene: TRBJ1-2

CDR3aa: CASSLVLTLSYNEQFF
CDR3nt: TGTGCCAGCAGCTTAGTTCTGACACTCTCCTACAATGAGCAGTTCTTC
d_gene: .
v_gene: TRBV7-7
abundance: .
j_gene: TRBJ2-1

CDR3aa: CASSYGPNEQYF
CDR3nt: TGTGCCAGCAGTTACGGGCCGAACGAGCAGTACTTC
d_gene: .
v_gene: TRBV6-2/TRBV6-3
abundance: .
j_gene: TRBJ2-7

CDR3aa: CASSLNLGGLIHGYTF
CDR3nt: TGTGCCAGCAGCCTAAACCTAGGAGGGCTTATACATGGCTACACCTTC
d_gene: .
v_gene: TRBV11-2
abundance: .
j_gene: TRBJ1-2

CDR3aa: CASSFWTGQETQYF
CDR3nt: TGTGCCAGCAGCTTCTGGACAGGACAAGAGACCCAGTACTTC
d_gene: TRBD1
v_gene: TRBV5-6
abundance: .
j_gene: TRBJ2-5

CDR3aa: CASSIDRGWEQYF
CDR3nt: TGTGCCAGTAGTATAGACAGGGGATGGGAGCAGTACTTC
d_gene: .
v_gene: TRBV19
abundance: .
j_gene: TRBJ2-7

CDR3aa: CASSLDPGSNQPQHF
CDR3nt: TGTGCCAGCAGCTTGGATCCGGGGAGCAATCAGCCCCAGCATTTT
d_gene: .
v_gene: TRBV5-4
abundance: .
j_gene: TRBJ1-5

CDR3aa: CAWAGSHSGTSRYEQFF
CDR3nt: TGTGCCTGGGCCGGATCCCACTCCGGGACTAGTCGGTATGAGCAGTTCTTC
d_gene: TRBD2
v_gene: TRBV30
abundance: .
j_gene: TRBJ2-1

CDR3aa: CASSLRDRGLTGELFF
CDR3nt: TGTGCCAGCAGCCTCCGGGACAGGGGGCTGACCGGGGAGCTGTTTTTT
d_gene: TRBD1
v_gene: TRBV3-1/TRBV3-2
abundance: .
j_gene: TRBJ2-2

CDR3aa: CASSSYAGVPEAFF
CDR3nt: TGTGCCAGCAGCTCGTACGCGGGGGTCCCTGAAGCTTTCTTT
d_gene: .
v_gene: TRBV6-2/TRBV6-3
abundance: .
j_gene: TRBJ1-1

CDR3aa: CASSPGVNSNQPQHF
CDR3nt: TGTGCCAGCAGCCCAGGCGTAAATAGCAATCAGCCCCAGCATTTT
d_gene: .
v_gene: TRBV27
abundance: .
j_gene: TRBJ1-5

CDR3aa: CASSDRQEISYNSPLHF
CDR3nt: TGCGCCAGCAGCGACAGACAGGAGATCTCCTATAATTCACCCCTCCACTTT
d_gene: .
v_gene: TRBV4-1
abundance: .
j_gene: TRBJ1-6

CDR3aa: CASSQDRVFTGELFF
CDR3nt: TGTGCCAGCAGCCAAGACAGGGTTTTCACCGGGGAGCTGTTTTTT
d_gene: .
v_gene: TRBV3-1/TRBV3-2
abundance: .
j_gene: TRBJ2-2

CDR3aa: CASSLLTADRGSYHYTGELFF
CDR3nt: TGCGCCAGCAGCCTATTAACCGCAGACAGGGGGTCATACCATTACACCGGGGAGCTGTTTTTT
d_gene: TRBD1
v_gene: TRBV23-1
abundance: .
j_gene: TRBJ2-2

CDR3aa: CASSASGAPGEQYF
CDR3nt: TGTGCCAGCAGCGCGAGCGGGGCCCCGGGCGAGCAGTACTTC
d_gene: TRBD2
v_gene: TRBV9
abundance: .
j_gene: TRBJ2-7

CDR3aa: CASSPGDTRGEQFF
CDR3nt: TGCGCCAGCAGCCCCGGGGACACTCGGGGAGAGCAGTTCTTC
d_gene: .
v_gene: TRBV5-1
abundance: .
j_gene: TRBJ2-1

CDR3aa: CASRYLYEQYF
CDR3nt: TGTGCCAGCAGATATCTTTACGAGCAGTACTTC
d_gene: .
v_gene: TRBV2
abundance: .
j_gene: TRBJ2-7

CDR3aa: CASSAAPGTGGEQFF
CDR3nt: TGTGCCAGCAGCGCGGCCCCCGGGACAGGTGGTGAGCAGTTCTTC
d_gene: TRBD1
v_gene: TRBV9
abundance: .
j_gene: TRBJ2-1

CDR3aa: CASSPRGQGAFNTEAFF
CDR3nt: TGTGCCAGCTCACCAAGGGGACAGGGGGCTTTCAACACTGAAGCTTTCTTT
d_gene: TRBD1
v_gene: TRBV18
abundance: .
j_gene: TRBJ1-1

CDR3aa: CASSEGQVYGYTF
CDR3nt: TGTGCCAGCAGTGAGGGACAGGTCTATGGCTACACCTTC
d_gene: TRBD1
v_gene: TRBV2
abundance: .
j_gene: TRBJ1-2

CDR3aa: CASSLTTGTYGYTF
CDR3nt: TGTGCCAGTAGTCTTACGACAGGAACCTATGGCTACACCTTC
d_gene: .
v_gene: TRBV19
abundance: .
j_gene: TRBJ1-2

CDR3aa: CASSGGTGNTEAFF
CDR3nt: TGTGCCAGTAGTGGGGGGACGGGCAACACTGAAGCTTTCTTT
d_gene: .
v_gene: TRBV19
abundance: once
j_gene: TRBJ1-1

CDR3aa: CASSSRRTGRETQYF
CDR3nt: TGTGCCAGCAGCTCCCGGAGGACTGGAAGAGAGACCCAGTACTTC
d_gene: .
v_gene: TRBV7-2
abundance: .
j_gene: TRBJ2-5

CDR3aa: CASSFGTGNYGYTF
CDR3nt: TGTGCCAGTAGTTTTGGGACAGGGAACTATGGCTACACCTTC
d_gene: TRBD1
v_gene: TRBV19
abundance: .
j_gene: TRBJ1-2

CDR3aa: CASSLTSGAPETQYF
CDR3nt: TGTGCCAGCAGCCTAACTAGCGGGGCACCAGAGACCCAGTACTTC
d_gene: TRBD2
v_gene: TRBV2
abundance: .
j_gene: TRBJ2-5

CDR3aa: CASTHGTVANYGYTF
CDR3nt: TGTGCCAGCACCCATGGGACAGTCGCTAACTATGGCTACACCTTC
d_gene: TRBD1
v_gene: TRBV11-2
abundance: .
j_gene: TRBJ1-2

CDR3aa: CASSLARTDRTSSYNEQFF
CDR3nt: TGCGCCAGCAGCTTGGCCCGGACTGATCGCACGAGCTCCTACAATGAGCAGTTCTTC
d_gene: .
v_gene: TRBV5-1
abundance: .
j_gene: TRBJ2-1

CDR3aa: CASSQFMAGEQYF
CDR3nt: TGTGCCAGCAGCCAATTCATGGCAGGCGAGCAGTACTTC
d_gene: .
v_gene: TRBV14
abundance: .
j_gene: TRBJ2-7

CDR3aa: CASSQLATSGRGTQYF
CDR3nt: TGTGCCAGCAGCCAACTCGCAACTAGCGGGAGGGGTACGCAGTATTTT
d_gene: TRBD2
v_gene: TRBV3-1/TRBV3-2
abundance: few
j_gene: TRBJ2-3

CDR3aa: CASSPRGQGLGSGNTIYF
CDR3nt: TGTGCCAGCTCACCACGCGGACAGGGTTTAGGCTCTGGAAACACCATATATTTT
d_gene: TRBD1
v_gene: TRBV18
abundance: .
j_gene: TRBJ1-3

CDR3aa: CSASSRVGYGYTF
CDR3nt: TGCAGTGCTAGTTCCAGGGTGGGCTATGGCTACACCTTC
d_gene: .
v_gene: TRBV20-1
abundance: .
j_gene: TRBJ1-2

CDR3aa: CASSRPGGANTEAFF
CDR3nt: TGCGCCAGCAGCCGCCCAGGGGGCGCGAACACTGAAGCTTTCTTT
d_gene: TRBD1
v_gene: TRBV5-1
abundance: .
j_gene: TRBJ1-1

CDR3aa: CASSPRRGGDTQYF
CDR3nt: TGCGCCAGCAGCCCCAGAAGGGGAGGAGATACGCAGTATTTT
d_gene: .
v_gene: TRBV5-1
abundance: .
j_gene: TRBJ2-3

CDR3aa: CSVRGGDSSSYEQYF
CDR3nt: TGCAGCGTGCGAGGGGGGGACTCAAGCTCCTACGAGCAGTACTTC
d_gene: .
v_gene: TRBV29-1
abundance: .
j_gene: TRBJ2-7

CDR3aa: CASSLYSYEQYF
CDR3nt: TGTGCCAGCAGCTTATACTCCTACGAGCAGTACTTC
d_gene: .
v_gene: TRBV7-2
abundance: .
j_gene: TRBJ2-7

CDR3aa: CASPTSGSSDTQYF
CDR3nt: TGTGCCAGTCCCACTAGCGGGAGCTCAGATACGCAGTATTTT
d_gene: TRBD2
v_gene: TRBV18
abundance: few
j_gene: TRBJ2-3

CDR3aa: CASSVLGGTEAFF
CDR3nt: TGTGCCAGCAGCGTCCTGGGGGGAACTGAAGCTTTCTTT
d_gene: .
v_gene: TRBV5-4
abundance: .
j_gene: TRBJ1-1

CDR3aa: CASSLGGGKQETQYF
CDR3nt: TGTGCTAGCAGCTTAGGGGGCGGAAAACAAGAGACCCAGTACTTC
d_gene: TRBD1
v_gene: TRBV7-7
abundance: few
j_gene: TRBJ2-5

CDR3aa: CASSLAGGRTDTQYF
CDR3nt: TGTGCCAGCAGTTTAGCGGGAGGACGGACAGATACGCAGTATTTT
d_gene: TRBD2
v_gene: TRBV28
abundance: .
j_gene: TRBJ2-3